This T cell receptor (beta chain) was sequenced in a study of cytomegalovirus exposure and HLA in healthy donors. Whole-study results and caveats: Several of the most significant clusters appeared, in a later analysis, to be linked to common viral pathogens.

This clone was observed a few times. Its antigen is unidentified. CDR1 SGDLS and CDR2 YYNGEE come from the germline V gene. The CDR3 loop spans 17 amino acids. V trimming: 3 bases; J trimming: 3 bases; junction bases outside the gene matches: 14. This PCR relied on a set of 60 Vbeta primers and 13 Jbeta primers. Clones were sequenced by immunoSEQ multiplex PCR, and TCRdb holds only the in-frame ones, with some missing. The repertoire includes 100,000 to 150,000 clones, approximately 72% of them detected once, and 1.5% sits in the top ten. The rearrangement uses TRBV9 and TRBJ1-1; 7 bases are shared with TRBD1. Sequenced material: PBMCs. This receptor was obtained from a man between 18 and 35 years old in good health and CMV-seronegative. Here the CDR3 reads CASSAQTGAMGYTEAFF. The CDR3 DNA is TGTGCCAGCAGCGCCCAAACAGGGGCGATGGGGTACACTGAAGCTTTCTTT.